This T cell receptor beta chain derives from a study of blood T cell repertoires in COVID-19. In the study overall: Acute and convalescent COVID-19 samples came from the United States, Italy and Spain. The analysed material was cDNA or gDNA that came from T cells, B-cell-depleted T cells, or PBMCs.

Authors' analysis steps: Quantification of nucleated cells was approximated via reference gene primer amplification. The assay was immunoSEQ multiplex PCR, and TCRdb's table has in-frame clones only and misses some. The V and J calls and clone size come from that table; D and trimming were worked out from the DNA. The table includes a few hundred thousand clones, roughly 83% detected once. CDR3 length: 15 residues. Per germline, CDR1 LNHNV and CDR2 YYDKDF (reference sequence). V shed 5 bases and J 8 bases; nucleotides not matched to a gene: 9. This clonotype originated in an elderly man with acute or convalescent COVID-19. Specimen: peripheral blood. The rearrangement links TRBV15 to TRBJ2-1, with TRBD2 identical over 10 bases. For the CDR3, the DNA is TGTGCCACCAGCCGACTAGCGGGCGGGGGGGATGAGCAGTTCTTC. As protein: CATSRLAGGGDEQFF. The full variable domain, its missing parts supplied by reference TRBV15 and TRBJ2-1, is DAMVIQNPRYQVTQFGKPVTLSCSQTLNHNVMYWYQQKSSQAPKLLFHYYDKDFNNEADTPDNFQSRRPNTSFCFLDIRSPGLGDTAMYLCATSRLAGGGDEQFFGPGTRLTVL.